The text below deals with one T cell receptor (beta chain). Trimming left V 4 bases short and J 7 bases short, with 14 bases between. This CDR3 has 15 amino acids. Germline CDR1 MNHEY, CDR2 SMNVEV (reference sequence). The data originate from a study of blood T cell repertoires in COVID-19. As handled by the study authors: It was from reference gene primer amplification that nucleated cell counts were estimated. The table came from immunoSEQ multiplex PCR; TCRdb's copy has only in-frame clones and leaves some out. The V and J calls and clone size are taken from that table; D and trimming were inferred from the DNA. This table holds a few hundred thousand clones, approximately 81% found once. Living in about two dozen US areas, the participants were between about 18 and 95 years of age.

The receptor was isolated from a woman in her 50s who had been exposed to COVID-19. Sequencing used PBMCs or T cells enriched from blood (not recorded which). The rearrangement links TRBV27 to TRBJ1-6; D may be TRBD1 (6 bases). The DNA for the CDR3 is TGTGCCAGCAGTTCGGGGCAGGGGTGGAATTCACCCCTCCACTTT. Translating it yields CASSSGQGWNSPLHF.